This T cell receptor beta chain came from a study of blood T cells in healthy people across ages. General observations from the study: Naive T cell percentage showed a strong correlation with TCR beta diversity. Measured against age, TCR beta diversity per million T cells decreased in a roughly linear manner.

In its sample, this clonotype was seen many times. Its antigen is currently unknown. Sample-barcoded 5' priming and a J-beta primer mix drove a second PCR of about 7 to 11 cycles. TCRdb used MiXCR to reprocess the 5' RACE reads, holding one entry per CDR3 protein. The table lists 750,000 to 950,000 distinct CDR3 sequences, just under 30% of them singletons, with about 10% in the top ten. This CDR3 contains 13 residues. In germline, CDR1 is SGHTA, CDR2 FQGNSA. The V gene lost 5 bases and the J gene lost 1 base, with 8 bases spanning the gap. This sample also belongs to another study, concerning T cells of mothers and their children.

The chain has TRBV7-2 and TRBJ1-2; D possibly corresponds to TRBD1 (6 bases). Sequencing was carried out using blood. This TCR derives from a woman aged 40 to 49 in good health. The CDR3 DNA follows: TGTGCCAGCAGCGGGGACATTAACTATGGCTACACCTTC. Translating gives CASSGDINYGYTF.